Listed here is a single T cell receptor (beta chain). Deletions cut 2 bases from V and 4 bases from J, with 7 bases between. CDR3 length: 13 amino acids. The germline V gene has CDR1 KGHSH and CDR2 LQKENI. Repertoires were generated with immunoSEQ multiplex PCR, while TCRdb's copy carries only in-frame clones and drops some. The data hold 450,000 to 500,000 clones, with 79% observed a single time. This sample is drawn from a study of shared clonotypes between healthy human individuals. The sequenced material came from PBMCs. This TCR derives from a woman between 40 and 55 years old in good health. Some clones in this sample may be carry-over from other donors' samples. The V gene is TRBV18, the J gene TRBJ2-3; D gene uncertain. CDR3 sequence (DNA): TGTGCCAGCTCACCAGGGCTCCCAGATACGCAGTATTTT. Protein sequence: CASSPGLPDTQYF.